These 18 T cell receptor beta chains were sequenced from one sample in a study of cytomegalovirus exposure and HLA in healthy donors. With 60 Vbeta and 13 Jbeta primers, the PCR was carried out. Clones were sequenced by immunoSEQ multiplex PCR, and TCRdb holds only the in-frame ones, with some missing. Among more than 250,000 clones listed, over 85% were seen once. Material: PBMCs. These receptors were taken from a woman under 30 in good health and CMV-seronegative.

J is TRBJ1-5 and V is TRBV4-1, with TRBD1 matching over 10 bases. The CDR3 is 15 amino acids. Germline-derived CDR1 and CDR2 are MGHRA and YSYEKL. V was clipped by 2 bases and J by 5 bases; unmatched bases: 3. The CDR3 region is CASSQPGTGDQPQHF. CDR3 sequence (DNA): TGCGCCAGCAGCCAACCGGGGACAGGGGATCAGCCCCAGCATTTT.

The chain uses TRBV25-1 and TRBJ2-4; D is possibly TRBD2 (6 bases). V lost 4 bases and J 7 bases, leaving 17 bases between the germline ends. The germline CDR1 and CDR2 sequences are MGHDK and SYGVNS. The CDR3 spans 15 residues. The CDR3 reads CASSGGELGSNIQYF. The CDR3 nucleotides are TGTGCCAGCAGTGGCGGGGAACTAGGTTCGAACATTCAGTACTTC.

The V and J genes are TRBV2 and TRBJ1-6, with D possibly matching TRBD1 (6 bases). V was cut by 4 bases and J by 7 bases, with 14 bases left in between. Germline values: CDR1 SNHLY, CDR2 FYNNEI. The CDR3 extends over 15 amino acids. CDR3 residues: CASSGYGTNNSPLHF. The CDR3 DNA is TGTGCCAGCAGTGGGTACGGGACAAACAATTCACCCCTCCACTTT.

The gene calls are TRBV11-2 and TRBJ1-3; weak D call: TRBD1 (5 bases). The CDR3 is made up of 14 amino acids. CDR1 is SGHAT, CDR2 FQNNGV, per germline. The V end lost 7 bases, the J end lost 0 bases, and 10 bases lay between the germline ends. The CDR3 DNA follows: TGTGCCAGCAAGGGGCAGAGCTCTGGAAACACCATATATTTT. Protein product: CASKGQSSGNTIYF.

This clone came up once. This sequence joins TRBV6-5 and TRBJ1-2, with a weak D call TRBD1 (5 bases). The CDR3 spans 15 residues. V gave up 5 bases and J gave up 3 bases, with 16 bases separating them. Germline assignment: CDR1 MNHEY and CDR2 SVGAGI. The CDR3, as DNA: TGTGCCAGCAGTCCGAACCGACAGCCAGACTATGGCTACACCTTC. Amino acids: CASSPNRQPDYGYTF.

This chain joins TRBV7-9 and TRBJ1-2; no definite D call. CDR1 is SEHNR and CDR2 is FQNEAQ in the germline V gene (reference sequence). This CDR3 is 11 amino acids long. Between the trimmed V and J ends, which lost 5 bases and 8 bases, there was a span of 9 bases. The CDR3 reads CASSATEGYTF. The CDR3 nucleotides read TGTGCCAGCAGCGCCACAGAGGGCTACACCTTC.

The V call is TRBV6-1, the J call TRBJ1-6; possibly TRBD1 for D (6 bases). V lost 3 bases and J lost 9, with 12 bases in between. Germline V gives CDR1 MNHNS, CDR2 SASEGT. The CDR3 runs 14 residues. The CDR3 nucleotides read TGTGCCAGCAGTGAGCAGGGGACCGGTTCACCCCTCCACTTT. It specifies CASSEQGTGSPLHF.

CDR3 amino acids: CASSKDRVVNEQFF. CDR3 in DNA: TGTGCCAGTAGTAAGGACAGGGTTGTAAATGAGCAGTTCTTC. The chain links TRBV19 to TRBJ2-1, with 8 bases that match TRBD1. J gave up 7 bases and V 4 bases, and 6 bases lay outside the gene matches. The length of the CDR3 is 14 residues. Germline CDR1 reads LNHDA; CDR2 reads SQIVND (reference sequence).

This clone appeared once. This chain joins TRBV2 and TRBJ1-1; 7 nucleotides line up with TRBD1. Germline V CDR1 and CDR2: SNHLY, FYNNEI. V shed 3 bases and J 4 bases; nucleotides not matched to a gene: 11. This CDR3 comprises 16 residues. CDR3 amino acids: CASSDLQVGQITEAFF. The DNA of the CDR3 is TGTGCCAGCAGTGACCTCCAAGTGGGACAGATCACTGAAGCTTTCTTT. Variable domain in full (rest from reference TRBV2 and TRBJ1-1): EPEVTQTPSHQVTQMGQEVILRCVPISNHLYFYWYRQILGQKVEFLVSFYNNEISEKSEIFDDQFSVERPDGSNFTLKIRSTKLEDSAMYFCASSDLQVGQITEAFFGQGTRLTVV.

The chain combines TRBV19 with TRBJ1-2, with D perhaps TRBD1 (5 bases). The germline CDR1 and CDR2 sequences are LNHDA and SQIVND (reference sequence). The CDR3 has 15 residues. The V end was cut by 10 bases, the J end by 8 bases, with 26 bases between. The CDR3 is CATTPWLDSYSGYTF. The DNA for the CDR3 is TGTGCCACCACCCCATGGCTCGACAGCTACTCCGGCTACACCTTC.

CDR3 coding DNA: TGCGCCAGCAGCGCTCTAGCGGGGGGAACCTACGAGCAGTACTTC. It encodes CASSALAGGTYEQYF. The chain couples TRBV5-1 to TRBJ2-7; 11 bases map to TRBD2. The CDR3 loop spans 15 amino acids. V gave up 4 bases and J gave up 2 bases; unmatched junction bases: 5. Germline V gene sequence: CDR1 SGHRS, CDR2 YFSETQ.

The chain carries TRBV5-6 and TRBJ2-7, with D possibly being TRBD2 (6 bases). Germline loops: CDR1 SGHDT, CDR2 YYEEEE. The CDR3 is made up of 15 amino acids. V dropped 4 bases and J dropped 5 bases, with 19 bases sitting between them. The CDR3 reads CASSTPEGGRDEQYF. CDR3 coding DNA: TGTGCCAGCAGCACCCCGGAGGGAGGTCGGGACGAGCAGTACTTC. The whole variable domain, filled in from reference TRBV5-6 and TRBJ2-7, reads DAGVTQSPTHLIKTRGQQVTLRCSPKSGHDTVSWYQQALGQGPQFIFQYYEEEERQRGNFPDRFSGHQFPNYSSELNVNALLLGDSALYLCASSTPEGGRDEQYFGPGTRLTVT.

This rearrangement joins TRBV4-1 to TRBJ1-2; 8 nucleotides line up with TRBD1. Trimming took 2 bases from V and 7 from J; bases not matched to a gene: 3. The CDR3 runs to 13 residues. Germline V gene sequence: CDR1 MGHRA, CDR2 YSYEKL. In DNA, the CDR3 is TGCGCCAGCAGCCAAAGGACAGGGAGTGGCTACACCTTC. Protein: CASSQRTGSGYTF.

CDR3 nucleotides: TGTGCCGGCGCGACAGGGGTGAATTCGGGCTACACCTTC. Its protein product is CAGATGVNSGYTF. The gene calls are TRBV19 and TRBJ1-2; 8 nucleotides match TRBD1. J was trimmed by 8 bases and V by 11 bases; bases with no gene match: 13. The germline V gene has CDR1 LNHDA and CDR2 SQIVND (reference sequence). CDR3 length: 13 amino acids. The full variable domain, in which reference TRBV19 and TRBJ1-2 provide the parts outside the CDR3, is DGGITQSPKYLFRKEGQNVTLSCEQNLNHDAMYWYRQDPGQGLRLIYYSQIVNDFQKGDIAEGYSVSREKKESFPLTVTSAQKNPTAFYLCAGATGVNSGYTFGSGTRLTVV.

The chain couples TRBV13 to TRBJ2-7; 15 nucleotides match TRBD2. The J segment lost 0 bases and the V segment lost 5 bases, leaving 5 bases of the junction unmatched. CDR3 length: 17 residues. In germline, CDR1 is PRHDT, CDR2 FYEKMQ (reference sequence). The CDR3 sequence: CASSPLGLAGGSYEQYF. The CDR3, as DNA: TGTGCCAGCAGCCCCCTGGGACTAGCGGGGGGCTCCTACGAGCAGTACTTC.

V gene TRBV6-8 combines with J gene TRBJ2-7; a weak D match, TRBD1 (5 bases). This CDR3 contains 17 residues. CDR1 and CDR2 from the germline V gene are MNHGY and SAAAGT. V was cut by 1 base and J by 5 bases, with 21 bases left in between. This chain's CDR3 is CASSYLTRAGPKNEQYF. CDR3 coding DNA: TGTGCCAGCAGTTACTTGACAAGGGCAGGGCCGAAGAACGAGCAGTACTTC.

This chain connects TRBV7-9 to TRBJ1-5, with D unclear. This CDR3 comprises 12 residues. Germline CDR1 reads SEHNR; CDR2 reads FQNEAQ (reference sequence). V gave up 4 bases and J gave up 6 bases, with 7 bases separating them. The CDR3 DNA reads as TGTGCCAGCAGCTCTGGGCCTCAGCCCCAGCATTTT. Its protein product is CASSSGPQPQHF.

This chain uses TRBV7-7 with TRBJ2-1; tentatively, D is TRBD1 (6 bases). This CDR3 is 14 amino acids long. The ends were cut back, 4 bases at V and 3 bases at J, with 10 bases in the middle. CDR1 is SSHAT, CDR2 FNYEAQ, per germline (reference sequence). The CDR3 bases are TGTGCCAGCAGCTATGGACAGCTCTACAATGAGCAGTTCTTC. It specifies CASSYGQLYNEQFF. Variable domain in full (rest from reference TRBV7-7 and TRBJ2-1): GAGVSQSPRYKVTKRGQDVTLRCDPISSHATLYWYQQALGQGPEFLTYFNYEAQPDKSGLPSDRFSAERPEGSISTLTIQRTEQRDSAMYRCASSYGQLYNEQFFGPGTRLTVL.